Following are 9 T cell receptor beta chains from one sample sequenced in a study of T cells in Graves' hyperthyroidism and ophthalmopathy. Amplified regions were TCR beta CDR3 sequences from RNA transcripts. During a first-round RT-PCR of the TCR CDR3, the HTBI primer set was used. TCRdb passed the multiplex PCR reads through MiXCR, listing each CDR3 protein once. This sample has about 590,000 distinct CDR3 sequences, with approximately 15% found just once. The sample consisted of blood. These receptors were obtained from a woman aged 18-29 years with Graves' ophthalmopathy.

V gene TRBV19 combines with J gene TRBJ1-1; 7 bases are shared with TRBD1. Trimming at V came to 7 bases and at J to 8 bases, leaving 4 bases not matched to a gene. The CDR3 is 11 amino acids. The V gene's germline CDR1 is LNHDA and CDR2 SQIVND (reference sequence). Written as DNA, the CDR3 is TGTGCCAGTACGACAGGGCTGGAAGCTTTCTTT. Amino acid sequence: CASTTGLEAFF. The variable domain in full, with the rest retrieved from reference TRBV19 and TRBJ1-1, is DGGITQSPKYLFRKEGQNVTLSCEQNLNHDAMYWYRQDPGQGLRLIYYSQIVNDFQKGDIAEGYSVSREKKESFPLTVTSAQKNPTAFYLCASTTGLEAFFGQGTRLTVV.

The table lists this clonotype with many counts. This chain links TRBV11-1 with TRBJ2-5; D tentatively fits TRBD1 or TRBD2 (5 bases each). This CDR3 is 15 amino acids long. Germline CDR1 and CDR2: SGHAT and FQDESV (reference sequence). Between the trimmed V and J ends, which lost 5 bases and 2 bases, there was a span of 15 bases. The CDR3 coding sequence is TGTGCCAGCAGCCCTGGGGGAGTACGGCAAGAGACCCAGTACTTC. Translation gives CASSPGGVRQETQYF.

This clonotype was counted a few times. The junction and the germline gene differ at one end; a read error may be behind it. The V and J genes are TRBV27 and TRBJ2-7; D not resolved. The CDR3 is 13 residues long. The V gene's germline CDR1 is MNHEY and CDR2 SMNVEV (reference sequence). CDR3 residues: CASSRDLGYGQYF. The CDR3 DNA is TGTGCCAGCAGCCGCGACTTGGGCTACGGGCAGTACTTC.

This clonotype was detected only a few times. The gene calls are TRBV7-3 and TRBJ2-1; possibly TRBD2 for D (6 bases). The CDR3 is made up of 17 amino acids. Germline loops: CDR1 SGHTA, CDR2 FQGTGA. V was clipped by 0 bases and J by 7 bases, with 19 bases between them. Here the CDR3 reads CASSLTRDGPATNEQFF. CDR3 DNA: TGTGCCAGCAGCTTAACGCGGGACGGGCCGGCTACAAATGAGCAGTTCTTC.

This clonotype was observed a few times. The rearrangement links TRBV19 to TRBJ1-1, with 8 bases fitting TRBD1. CDR3 size: 16 residues. V was pared by 6 bases and J by 2 bases, with 11 bases of the junction left unmatched. Germline V lookup: CDR1 LNHDA, CDR2 SQIVND (reference sequence). The DNA of the CDR3 is TGTGCCAGTAGCAACGGACAGGGAATCCTTAACACTGAAGCTTTCTTT. This encodes CASSNGQGILNTEAFF.

This clonotype was observed at least ten times. J is TRBJ1-5 and V is TRBV2, with D possibly TRBD1 on 5 matching bases. CDR1 SNHLY and CDR2 FYNNEI come from the germline V gene. This CDR3 has 15 residues. V lost 1 base and J lost 4, with 11 bases in between. CDR3 in DNA: TGTGCCAGCAGTGAAGAACAGGTCGGGAATCAGCCCCAGCATTTT. This encodes CASSEEQVGNQPQHF. Variable domain in full (rest from reference TRBV2 and TRBJ1-5): EPEVTQTPSHQVTQMGQEVILRCVPISNHLYFYWYRQILGQKVEFLVSFYNNEISEKSEIFDDQFSVERPDGSNFTLKIRSTKLEDSAMYFCASSEEQVGNQPQHFGDGTRLSIL.

The genes are TRBV7-9 and TRBJ1-4; TRBD1 agrees at 9 bases. V was clipped by 10 bases and J by 4 bases; unmatched bases: 4. Germline V gene lookup returns CDR1 SEHNR and CDR2 FQNEAQ (reference sequence). The CDR3 extends over 13 amino acids. The CDR3 protein is CAMGQGSNEKLFF. The DNA of the CDR3 is TGTGCCATGGGACAGGGAAGTAATGAAAAACTGTTTTTT.

A remark on this clonotype: A much larger clonotype is one base distant, so this may be a read error. The chain joins TRBV11-2 to TRBJ2-7; D may be TRBD1 (6 bases). The germline V and J ends were trimmed by 4 bases and 3 bases, with 16 bases remaining between them. Germline CDR1 SGHAT, CDR2 FQNNGV. The CDR3 extends over 15 amino acids. CDR3 DNA sequence: TGTGCCAGCAGCTATATGGGGGCTGATAGCTACGAGCAGTACTTC. This sequence encodes CASSYMGADSYEQYF.

This clonotype came up many times. The rearrangement joins TRBV20-1 to TRBJ2-5; D possibly matches TRBD1 or TRBD2 (5 bases each). The CDR3 totals 14 residues. Per germline, CDR1 DFQATT and CDR2 SNEGSKA (reference sequence). The V gene lost 6 bases and the J gene lost 2 bases, with 16 bases spanning the gap. The CDR3, as DNA: TGCAGTGCCACAACCGGGGCTGCTCAAGAGACCCAGTACTTC. Protein sequence: CSATTGAAQETQYF.